Below are 30 T cell receptor beta chains sequenced from a single sample in a study of Graves' ophthalmopathy and Graves' hyperthyroidism. Amplified material comprised TCR beta CDR3 regions derived from RNA transcripts. The workflow started with a first-round RT-PCR run with HTBI primers and then moved on to a second-round multiplex PCR. In TCRdb, the multiplex PCR reads were re-called with MiXCR into one record per CDR3 protein. Among 200,000 to 250,000 distinct CDR3 sequences listed, 25% to 35% were seen once. The sample comprised peripheral blood. Every receptor here comes from a man aged 50-59 years with Graves' ophthalmopathy.

V usage is TRBV12-3 or TRBV12-4 and J usage is TRBJ2-7, with TRBD2 identical over 12 bases. The V and J ends lost 3 bases and 9 bases, in that order; junction bases with no gene match: 3. The CDR3 is made up of 13 amino acids. The CDR3 bases are TGTGCCAGCAGTTTGGGACTAGCGGGTCGGCAGTACTTC. Amino acids: CASSLGLAGRQYF.

The chain uses TRBV10-3 and TRBJ2-7; the match to TRBD2 covers 13 bases. The CDR3 is 17 residues long. Unmatched junction bases numbered 6, after V lost 2 bases and J lost 2 bases. Germline V lookup: CDR1 ENHRY, CDR2 SYGVKD. The CDR3 sequence is CAISEQGLAGKTYEQYF. CDR3 DNA: TGTGCCATCAGTGAGCAGGGACTAGCGGGAAAGACCTACGAGCAGTACTTC.

This clonotype appeared many times. The V and J genes are TRBV25-1 and TRBJ1-6, with a possible D match to TRBD1 (6 bases). The germline V and J ends were trimmed by 7 bases and 7 bases, with 11 bases remaining between them. The germline CDR1 and CDR2 sequences are MGHDK and SYGVNS. This CDR3 is built from 13 residues. CDR3 DNA: TGTGCCAGCAAACGACAGGAGAATTCACCCCTCCACTTT. This sequence encodes CASKRQENSPLHF.

The genes are TRBV9 and TRBJ1-5; D ambiguous. Per the germline V gene, CDR1 is SGDLS and CDR2 is YYNGEE. The CDR3 consists of 14 residues. The V and J ends lost 0 bases and 3 bases respectively, with 7 bases between them. The CDR3 sequence: CASSVDLTNQPQHF. CDR3 nucleotides: TGTGCCAGCAGCGTAGACCTTACCAATCAGCCCCAGCATTTT. Based on the CDR3 plus reference TRBV9 and TRBJ1-5, the full variable domain is DSGVTQTPKHLITATGQRVTLRCSPRSGDLSVYWYQQSLDQGLQFLIQYYNGEERAKGNILERFSAQQFPDLHSELNLSSLELGDSALYFCASSVDLTNQPQHFGDGTRLSIL.

This rearrangement joins TRBV6-1 to TRBJ2-7; 10 nucleotides line up with TRBD1. V lost 5 bases, J lost 7 bases, and 8 bases stayed unmatched. Germline V CDR1 and CDR2: MNHNS, SASEGT. This CDR3 contains 14 residues. CDR3 protein: CASSPSRDRGEQYF. The DNA of the CDR3 is TGTGCCAGCAGTCCTAGTCGGGACAGGGGAGAGCAGTACTTC.

This clonotype has a count of ten or more. The genes are TRBV28 and TRBJ1-2; TRBD1 aligns across 11 bases. This CDR3 region has 15 residues. CDR1 is MDHEN, CDR2 SYDVKM, per germline. V gave up 4 bases and J gave up 7 bases; unmatched junction bases: 8. CDR3: CASSWGTGGVGGYTF. CDR3 nucleotide sequence: TGTGCCAGCAGTTGGGGGACAGGGGGAGTCGGTGGCTACACCTTC.

This clonotype was seen at least ten times. V usage is TRBV7-6 and J usage is TRBJ2-7; D is unresolved. CDR1 SGHVS and CDR2 FNYEAQ come from the germline V gene. The CDR3 is made up of 15 amino acids. Deletions cut 1 base from V and 0 bases from J, with 10 bases between. CDR3 DNA: TGTGCCAGCAGCTTAGAGAGCTCCCCCTCCTACGAGCAGTACTTC. Translation gives CASSLESSPSYEQYF.

The chain combines TRBV19 with TRBJ2-7; 13 bases line up with TRBD2. Germline CDR1 is LNHDA and CDR2 is SQIVND (reference sequence). CDR3 length: 16 residues. V shed 1 base, J shed 6 bases, and the junction held 6 bases outside the gene matches. This CDR3 reads CASSIGPGLAGFEQYF. For the CDR3, the DNA is TGTGCCAGTAGTATAGGCCCGGGACTAGCGGGGTTCGAGCAGTACTTC. Combining the CDR3 with reference TRBV19 and TRBJ2-7 gives the whole variable domain DGGITQSPKYLFRKEGQNVTLSCEQNLNHDAMYWYRQDPGQGLRLIYYSQIVNDFQKGDIAEGYSVSREKKESFPLTVTSAQKNPTAFYLCASSIGPGLAGFEQYFGPGTRLTVT.

This clonotype was found many times. The rearrangement uses TRBV15 and TRBJ2-7; 8 nucleotides align to TRBD2. CDR1 is LNHNV and CDR2 is YYDKDF in the germline V gene (reference sequence). Trimming at V came to 3 bases and at J to 4 bases, leaving 8 bases not matched to a gene. The CDR3 totals 15 residues. The DNA for the CDR3 is TGTGCCACCAGCAGGGGTACGAGCGGGAGTTACGAGCAGTACTTC. Encoded protein: CATSRGTSGSYEQYF.

This clonotype was seen many times. The rearrangement links TRBV20-1 to TRBJ1-1, with 8 bases identical to TRBD1. CDR1 is DFQATT, CDR2 SNEGSKA, per germline (reference sequence). The CDR3 loop spans 12 amino acids. V was clipped by 3 bases and J by 3 bases; unmatched bases: 0. The CDR3 is CSARTGDTEAFF. CDR3 DNA: TGCAGTGCTAGGACAGGGGACACTGAAGCTTTCTTT.

This clonotype was seen repeatedly, ten times or more. The genes are TRBV7-2 and TRBJ2-7, with TRBD2 as a possible D gene (7 bases). V was cut by 3 bases and J by 3 bases, with 12 bases left in between. The CDR3 length is 14 residues. Germline V lookup: CDR1 SGHTA, CDR2 FQGNSA. CDR3 sequence: CASSFRGGNYEQYF. CDR3 bases: TGTGCCAGCAGCTTCAGGGGAGGGAACTACGAGCAGTACTTC.

The sample holds many counts of this clonotype. The V gene is TRBV6-1, the J gene TRBJ2-7; weak D call: TRBD2 (5 bases). The CDR3 runs 13 residues. V lost 6 bases and J 3 bases, leaving 12 bases between the germline ends. Germline CDR1 MNHNS, CDR2 SASEGT. The CDR3 nucleotides are TGTGCCAGCAGGGACTTGGCGGGCTACGAGCAGTACTTC. Translated, it gives CASRDLAGYEQYF.

This clonotype was recorded many times. The chain recombines TRBV13 with TRBJ2-5, with TRBD1 as a possible D gene (5 bases). V was clipped by 4 bases and J by 4 bases, with 16 bases between them. Germline CDR1 PRHDT, CDR2 FYEKMQ (reference sequence). CDR3 length: 15 residues. CDR3 in amino acids: CASSSRAIATETQYF. The CDR3 DNA reads as TGTGCCAGCAGCTCCAGGGCTATAGCTACAGAGACCCAGTACTTC.

In its sample, this clonotype was seen many times. The chain is built from TRBV10-3 and TRBJ1-2; weak D call: TRBD1 (6 bases). Germline loops: CDR1 ENHRY, CDR2 SYGVKD. V lost 6 bases and J 1 base, leaving 9 bases between the germline ends. The CDR3 is 13 residues long. The CDR3: CAIRPGVNYGYTF. DNA of the CDR3: TGTGCCATCAGGCCAGGGGTTAACTATGGCTACACCTTC.

This clonotype was found many times. The chain joins TRBV6-4 to TRBJ1-5; D unresolved. The germline V gene encodes CDR1 MRHNA and CDR2 SNTAGT. The CDR3 is 16 residues long. The V end lost 3 bases, the J end lost 0 bases, and 12 bases lay between the germline ends. The CDR3 loop reads CASSDPGSYSNQPQHF. DNA of the CDR3: TGTGCCAGCAGTGATCCGGGAAGTTATAGCAATCAGCCCCAGCATTTT.

V and J are TRBV30 and TRBJ2-6, with TRBD1 as a possible D gene (6 bases). Germline CDR1 GTSNPN, CDR2 SVGIG (reference sequence). V was cut by 5 bases and J by 0 bases, with 11 bases left in between. The CDR3 contains 15 residues. CDR3 in amino acids: CAWGQPISGANVLTF. The CDR3, as DNA: TGTGCCTGGGGACAGCCGATCTCTGGGGCCAACGTCCTGACTTTC.

The chain carries TRBV6-5 and TRBJ2-7, with TRBD2 identical over 12 bases. This CDR3 is 17 amino acids long. The V segment lost 0 bases and the J segment 3 bases; nucleotides outside the gene matches: 6. CDR1 MNHEY and CDR2 SVGAGI come from the germline V gene. The CDR3 is CASSYSGLAGPIYEQYF. CDR3 nucleotides: TGTGCCAGCAGTTACTCAGGACTAGCGGGGCCGATCTACGAGCAGTACTTC.

The chain has TRBV5-1 and TRBJ2-6, with 10 nucleotides matching TRBD1. The CDR3 is 19 residues long. V was clipped by 0 bases and J by 0 bases; unmatched bases: 6. Germline lookup yields CDR1 SGHRS and CDR2 YFSETQ. The CDR3 spells CASSLGTGTGASGANVLTF. The CDR3 DNA reads as TGCGCCAGCAGCTTGGGGACCGGGACAGGGGCCTCTGGGGCCAACGTCCTGACTTTC.

This clonotype was counted ten times or more. This chain connects TRBV20-1 to TRBJ1-1, with no clear D. The V gene's germline CDR1 is DFQATT and CDR2 SNEGSKA (reference sequence). The CDR3 has 14 amino acids. With 4 bases removed from V and 5 bases from J, the gap between germline ends came to 17 bases. The CDR3 sequence: CSATDPSPRTEAFF. The CDR3 DNA sequence: TGCAGTGCTACTGACCCGTCCCCCCGAACTGAAGCTTTCTTT.

This clonotype was seen at least ten times. The rearrangement joins TRBV6-5 to TRBJ1-5; D is unclear. The germline V and J ends were trimmed by 6 bases and 4 bases, with 10 bases remaining between them. The CDR3 has 13 residues. Looked up from germline, CDR1 is MNHEY and CDR2 is SVGAGI. The chain's CDR3 is CASSLTSNQPQHF. DNA for the CDR3: TGTGCCAGCAGCCTGACCAGTAATCAGCCCCAGCATTTT.

This clonotype occurred many times. V is TRBV12-3 or TRBV12-4 and J is TRBJ2-5, with 8 positions matching TRBD2. The CDR3 contains 14 residues. Unmatched junction bases numbered 8, after V lost 6 bases and J lost 5 bases. The CDR3 sequence is CASSLRGGLETQYF. For the CDR3, the DNA is TGTGCCAGCAGCCTTCGGGGGGGGCTGGAGACCCAGTACTTC.

This chain joins TRBV6-1 and TRBJ1-3; 7 bases are shared with TRBD1. Germline CDR1 is MNHNS and CDR2 is SASEGT. This CDR3 spans 14 amino acids. Unmatched junction bases numbered 3, after V lost 5 bases and J lost 2 bases. In nucleotides, the CDR3 is TGTGCCAGCAGTAGAGGGGGCACTGGAAACACCATATATTTT. This gives the protein CASSRGGTGNTIYF.

This clonotype was recorded many times. The rearrangement links TRBV10-3 to TRBJ2-2, with no clear D. V lost 3 bases and J lost 0, with 11 bases in between. Per the germline V gene, CDR1 is ENHRY and CDR2 is SYGVKD. The CDR3 length is 16 residues. The CDR3: CAISEYGFANTGELFF. Written as DNA, the CDR3 is TGTGCCATCAGTGAATATGGTTTTGCGAACACCGGGGAGCTGTTTTTT.

This clonotype was recorded at least ten times. The CDR3 nucleotides are TGTGCCAGCCGACTAGCGGGATACACCGGGGAGCTGTTTTTT. This codes for CASRLAGYTGELFF. The J gene is TRBJ2-2, the V gene TRBV12-3 or TRBV12-4; 11 bases are a match to TRBD2. Losses at the gene ends were 8 bases for V and 3 bases for J; bases not matched to a gene: 2. This CDR3 is built from 14 residues.

The sample holds many counts of this clonotype. V is TRBV6-2 or TRBV6-3 and J is TRBJ2-2; D is ambiguous. Trimming took off 4 bases at V and 6 bases at J, with 12 bases between the two ends. Germline V CDR1 and CDR2: MNHEY, SVGEGT. This CDR3 contains 14 residues. This CDR3 reads CASSSLSEAGELFF. The DNA of the CDR3 is TGTGCCAGCAGTTCACTCTCCGAGGCCGGGGAGCTGTTTTTT.

This clonotype was recorded at least ten times. The chain employs TRBV14 and TRBJ1-1, with D uncertain. The length of the CDR3 is 11 residues. Germline CDR1 reads SGHDN; CDR2 reads FVKESK. Trimming shortened V by 0 bases and J by 11 bases, and 7 bases separated the two germline ends. In DNA form, the CDR3 reads TGTGCCAGCAGCCAAGATAGCCGGGCTTTCTTT. Translated, it gives CASSQDSRAFF.

Concerning this clonotype itself: At one end the junction does not follow the germline gene, possibly because of a read error. The chain links TRBV11-2 to TRBJ2-7; maybe TRBD2 (5 bases). The CDR3 has 13 amino acids. Germline CDR1 and CDR2: SGHAT and FQNNGV. The CDR3 region is CASSLELGQRTHF. The CDR3 DNA reads as TGTGCCAGCAGCTTAGAGTTGGGCCAGCGGACGCACTTC.

This clonotype came up many times. The chain links TRBV7-9 to TRBJ1-1; no clear D. The V gene's germline CDR1 is SEHNR and CDR2 FQNEAQ (reference sequence). V was shortened by 1 base and J by 3 bases, with 6 bases between the two germline ends. The CDR3 sequence is 13 residues long. For the CDR3, the DNA is TGTGCCAGCAGCTTAGGTGTGCACACTGAAGCTTTCTTT. Protein sequence: CASSLGVHTEAFF.

This clonotype was counted ten times or more. This chain uses TRBV28 with TRBJ2-7; perhaps TRBD2 as D (5 bases). Germline assignment: CDR1 MDHEN and CDR2 SYDVKM. Trimming took off 1 base at V and 0 bases at J, with 13 bases between the two ends. The CDR3 runs 16 residues. In nucleotides, the CDR3 is TGTGCCAGCAGTTTATCGTCGGGTGGGAGCTCCTACGAGCAGTACTTC. Residues: CASSLSSGGSSYEQYF.

This clonotype was counted many times. V usage is TRBV19 and J usage is TRBJ1-5; D gene ambiguous. The CDR3 is made up of 15 amino acids. The germline CDR1 and CDR2 sequences are LNHDA and SQIVND (reference sequence). The V end lost 5 bases, the J end lost 0 bases, and 11 bases lay between the germline ends. The CDR3: CASSLLTGSNQPQHF. For the CDR3, the DNA is TGTGCCAGTAGTCTACTGACTGGTAGCAATCAGCCCCAGCATTTT.